This entry lists 27 T cell receptor beta chains sequenced from one sample in a study of beta chain features in type 1 diabetes. Expressed TCRB transcripts were sequenced, since all the RNA that had been isolated was reverse transcribed. Produced via immunoSEQ multiplex PCR; TCRdb's table is partial and in-frame only. The sample has fewer than 250,000 clones; 9.6% are singletons. Sequences were obtained from naive CD4+ T cells from blood. These receptors were obtained from a woman between 18 and 29 years old in good health.

On this clone: In the same sample, other DNA sequences code for this CDR3. The CDR3: CAWSPGQGAYNEQFF. The CDR3 DNA reads TGTGCCTGGAGCCCCGGACAGGGGGCCTACAATGAGCAGTTCTTC. The J gene is TRBJ2-1, the V gene TRBV30; 10 bases are shared with TRBD1. Per germline, CDR1 GTSNPN and CDR2 SVGIG (reference sequence). The CDR3 loop spans 15 amino acids. With V trimmed by 3 bases and J by 2 bases, 4 bases remained unmatched. The variable domain in full, with the rest retrieved from reference TRBV30 and TRBJ2-1, is SQTIHQWPATLVQPVGSPLSLECTVEGTSNPNLYWYRQAAGRGLQLLFYSVGIGQISSEVPQNLSASRPQDRQFILSSKKLLLSDSGFYLCAWSPGQGAYNEQFFGPGTRLTVL.

A few counts support this clone. In the same sample, other DNA sequences code for this CDR3. V gene TRBV20-1 combines with J gene TRBJ2-5, with a tentative D call TRBD2 (5 bases). The V end lost 6 bases, the J end lost 5 bases, and 10 bases lay between the germline ends. Germline CDR1 and CDR2: DFQATT and SNEGSKA (reference sequence). CDR3 length: 11 amino acids. CDR3 coding DNA: TGCAGTGCCCCCCGAGGGGAGACCCAGTACTTC. Translation gives CSAPRGETQYF.

J is TRBJ1-2 and V is TRBV29-1; tentative D call: TRBD1 (6 bases). Germline assignment: CDR1 SQVTM and CDR2 ANQGSEA. V lost 0 bases, J lost 4 bases, and 18 bases lay in between. This CDR3 is built from 16 residues. The CDR3 DNA reads as TGCAGCGTTGAAGATCGGGGCAGGGGTTTAGGCTATGGCTACACCTTC. Translation: CSVEDRGRGLGYGYTF.

This clone was seen more than once but under ten times. The gene calls are TRBV19 and TRBJ1-1; D perhaps matches TRBD1 (5 bases). Between the trimmed V and J ends, which lost 7 bases and 3 bases, there was a span of 12 bases. CDR1 is LNHDA and CDR2 is SQIVND in the germline V gene (reference sequence). This CDR3 is 13 amino acids long. The CDR3 here is CASTRGVYTEAFF. The CDR3 DNA is TGTGCCAGTACCCGGGGGGTCTACACTGAAGCTTTCTTT.

This chain links TRBV30 with TRBJ2-7, with TRBD1 matching over 7 bases. The CDR3 is made up of 13 amino acids. After removal of 5 bases from V and 2 bases from J, the junction contained 6 bases not matched to a gene. The germline gives CDR1 GTSNPN, CDR2 SVGIG (reference sequence). The CDR3, as DNA: TGTGCCTGGGAACCCGGGACAGCCTACGAGCAGTACTTC. Encoded protein: CAWEPGTAYEQYF.

This clone was seen only a few times. The chain recombines TRBV18 with TRBJ2-7; TRBD2 matches at 7 bases. V was pared by 6 bases and J by 5 bases, with 13 bases of the junction left unmatched. CDR1 KGHSH and CDR2 LQKENI come from the germline V gene. The CDR3 extends over 15 amino acids. As DNA, the CDR3 is TGTGCCAGCTCCCCAACTTCGACTAGCTTACACGAGCAGTACTTC. Encoded protein: CASSPTSTSLHEQYF.

This clone was seen a handful of times. This chain joins TRBV5-6 and TRBJ1-1; TRBD1 agrees at 10 bases. CDR1 SGHDT and CDR2 YYEEEE come from the germline V gene. Trimming took 4 bases from V and 2 from J; bases not matched to a gene: 11. This CDR3 is built from 17 residues. For the CDR3, the DNA is TGTGCCAGCAGCATACGACAGGGGGCATTGTCAAACACTGAAGCTTTCTTT. This translates into CASSIRQGALSNTEAFF.

For the CDR3, the DNA is TGTGCCATCAGTGATGGACAGATTAACACTGAAGCTTTCTTT. Translating gives CAISDGQINTEAFF. J is TRBJ1-1 and V is TRBV10-3; maybe TRBD1 (6 bases). The CDR3 is 14 residues long. Trimming pared 3 bases from V and 2 bases from J, leaving 10 bases between. CDR1 ENHRY and CDR2 SYGVKD come from the germline V gene.

In this sample, this clone turned up a few times. The rearrangement links TRBV5-1 to TRBJ2-1; 9 positions agree with TRBD2. The CDR3 length is 16 residues. CDR1 is SGHRS and CDR2 is YFSETQ in the germline V gene. The ends lost 4 bases at V and 8 bases at J; junction bases unmatched: 13. CDR3 bases: TGCGCCAGCAGCGCCCTGACTAGCGGTTTAACCGATGAGCAGTTCTTC. Protein product: CASSALTSGLTDEQFF.

The genes are TRBV5-1 and TRBJ2-5; 9 bases line up with TRBD2. V lost 4 bases and J lost 3; bases outside the gene matches: 4. The CDR3 totals 14 residues. Germline lookup yields CDR1 SGHRS and CDR2 YFSETQ. CDR3 sequence (DNA): TGCGCCAGCAGCGCGGGACTAGCAGAAGAGACCCAGTACTTC. Amino acid sequence: CASSAGLAEETQYF. Full variable domain (missing parts from reference TRBV5-1 and TRBJ2-5): KAGVTQTPRYLIKTRGQQVTLSCSPISGHRSVSWYQQTPGQGLQFLFEYFSETQRNKGNFPGRFSGRQFSNSRSEMNVSTLELGDSALYLCASSAGLAEETQYFGPGTRLLVL.

This clone has just a few counts. Other nucleotide sequences in the sample specify the same CDR3. J is TRBJ1-5 and V is TRBV2; maybe TRBD1 (5 bases). CDR3 size: 14 residues. Trimming took off 3 bases at V and 2 bases at J, with 8 bases between the two ends. CDR1 and CDR2 from the germline V gene are SNHLY and FYNNEI. Written as DNA, the CDR3 is TGTGCCAGCAGTGACGGGGGAGGCAATCAGCCCCAGCATTTT. Encoded protein: CASSDGGGNQPQHF.

This clone occurred a few times. At one end the junction does not follow the germline gene, possibly because of a read error. V gene TRBV7-8 combines with J gene TRBJ1-1; 9 bases map to TRBD1. Germline V gene data show CDR1 as SGHVS and CDR2 as FQNEAQ. The CDR3 totals 12 residues. CDR3 in DNA: TGTGCCAGCAGCTCGTACCGGGACAGGGCGCCTTTT. This sequence encodes CASSSYRDRAPF.

The chain is built from TRBV5-1 and TRBJ1-2, with D possibly matching TRBD1 (6 bases). This CDR3 contains 12 residues. V was clipped by 1 base and J by 8 bases, with 9 bases between them. Germline CDR1 SGHRS, CDR2 YFSETQ. The CDR3, as DNA: TGCGCCAGCAGCTTGAACAGGGAAGGCTACACCTTC. Protein product: CASSLNREGYTF. Looking up the rest from reference TRBV5-1 and TRBJ1-2 gives the full variable domain: KAGVTQTPRYLIKTRGQQVTLSCSPISGHRSVSWYQQTPGQGLQFLFEYFSETQRNKGNFPGRFSGRQFSNSRSEMNVSTLELGDSALYLCASSLNREGYTFGSGTRLTVV.

This clone was seen only a few times. The J gene is TRBJ2-1, the V gene TRBV5-1, with 9 bases lining up with TRBD1. This CDR3 region has 14 residues. With V trimmed by 2 bases and J by 6 bases, 3 bases remained unmatched. The germline V gene encodes CDR1 SGHRS and CDR2 YFSETQ. The CDR3: CASSFKGQGNEQFF. CDR3 nucleotides: TGCGCCAGCAGCTTCAAGGGACAGGGCAATGAGCAGTTCTTC.

In its sample, this clone was seen a few times. The rearrangement uses TRBV5-6 and TRBJ1-1; 7 nucleotides line up with TRBD1. The CDR3 loop spans 13 amino acids. The junction had 5 bases not matched to a gene; V was cut back by 6 bases and J by 3 bases. Germline CDR1 is SGHDT and CDR2 is YYEEEE. CDR3 coding DNA: TGTGCCAGCATTCTGACAGGGCACACTGAAGCTTTCTTT. Translating gives CASILTGHTEAFF.

The V and J genes are TRBV29-1 and TRBJ1-2; D is undetermined. The CDR3 is made up of 12 amino acids. CDR1 is SQVTM, CDR2 ANQGSEA, per germline. Trimming stripped 4 bases from V and 2 bases from J, with 8 bases between. The CDR3 protein is CSVVIQNYGYTF. CDR3 DNA: TGCAGCGTTGTAATACAGAACTATGGCTACACCTTC.

This clone was seen only a few times. The genes are TRBV5-1 and TRBJ1-1, with D unclear. The CDR3 consists of 14 residues. Per the germline V gene, CDR1 is SGHRS and CDR2 is YFSETQ. Trimming stripped 3 bases from V and 1 base from J, with 10 bases between. The CDR3 is CASSWEYRNTEAFF. CDR3 in DNA: TGCGCCAGCAGCTGGGAGTATCGGAACACTGAAGCTTTCTTT.

A few counts support this clone. V is TRBV18 and J is TRBJ1-4, with D possibly matching TRBD1 (5 bases). V was shortened by 3 bases and J by 8 bases, with 13 bases between the two germline ends. Germline-derived CDR1 and CDR2 are KGHSH and LQKENI. This CDR3 contains 14 residues. CDR3 sequence reads: CASSPTGGNEKLFF. Written as DNA, the CDR3 is TGTGCCAGCTCACCTACCGGGGGGAACGAAAAACTGTTTTTT.

This clone has ten or more counts. V usage is TRBV7-2 and J usage is TRBJ1-5; D not resolved. The germline V gene encodes CDR1 SGHTA and CDR2 FQGNSA. The CDR3 covers 14 residues. V was clipped by 4 bases and J by 5 bases, with 12 bases between them. CDR3 region: CASSSLGLDQPQHF. In DNA, the CDR3 is TGTGCCAGCAGCTCCCTTGGCTTGGATCAGCCCCAGCATTTT. The variable domain in full, with the rest retrieved from reference TRBV7-2 and TRBJ1-5, is GAGVSQSPSNKVTEKGKDVELRCDPISGHTALYWYRQSLGQGLEFLIYFQGNSAPDKSGLPSDRFSAERTGGSVSTLTIQRTQQEDSAVYLCASSSLGLDQPQHFGDGTRLSIL.

The chain joins TRBV29-1 to TRBJ1-1; 11 nucleotides line up with TRBD1. V dropped 7 bases and J dropped 6; count of bases not matched to a gene: 10. Germline V gene sequence: CDR1 SQVTM, CDR2 ANQGSEA. The CDR3 is 14 residues long. This CDR3 reads CSAGTGGIVAEAFF. Written as DNA, the CDR3 is TGCAGCGCGGGGACAGGGGGTATCGTCGCTGAAGCTTTCTTT.

This clone was found a few times. V and J are TRBV20-1 and TRBJ2-2, with D possibly being TRBD2 (6 bases). CDR1 and CDR2 from the germline V gene are DFQATT and SNEGSKA (reference sequence). Trimming left V 6 bases short and J 9 bases short, with 11 bases between. There are 11 residues in the CDR3. The CDR3 DNA follows: TGCAGTGCCAGGAGGGCATGGGAGCTGTTTTTT. Its protein product is CSARRAWELFF.

This clone was seen a handful of times. The gene calls are TRBV7-9 and TRBJ1-4, with TRBD1 matching 9 bases. Per the germline V gene, CDR1 is SEHNR and CDR2 is FQNEAQ (reference sequence). CDR3 size: 14 residues. With 4 bases clipped from V and 7 bases from J, the junction kept 4 bases outside the gene matches. CDR3 region: CASSWTGVGEKLFF. The CDR3 coding sequence is TGTGCCAGCAGCTGGACAGGGGTCGGTGAAAAACTGTTTTTT.

The rearrangement uses TRBV5-4 and TRBJ1-1, with D hard to call. CDR3 length: 13 residues. CDR1 is SGHNT and CDR2 is YYREEE in the germline V gene (reference sequence). V was clipped by 5 bases and J by 5 bases, with 13 bases between them. DNA for the CDR3: TGTGCCAGCAGACCGCGGGAGACGACTGAAGCTTTCTTT. Amino acids: CASRPRETTEAFF.

The chain carries TRBV5-4 and TRBJ1-2, with TRBD1 identical over 7 bases. V was pared by 4 bases and J by 4 bases, with 4 bases of the junction left unmatched. The CDR3 length is 13 residues. Germline CDR1 is SGHNT and CDR2 is YYREEE (reference sequence). The CDR3 spells CASSPDRAYGYTF. The CDR3 nucleotides read TGTGCCAGCAGCCCCGACAGGGCCTATGGCTACACCTTC.

A few counts support this clone. The gene calls are TRBV9 and TRBJ2-3; 7 positions agree with TRBD1. The CDR3 sequence is 14 residues long. Trimming at V came to 4 bases and at J to 3 bases, leaving 5 bases not matched to a gene. From germline, CDR1 is SGDLS and CDR2 YYNGEE. CDR3 in DNA: TGTGCCAGCAGCTCCCGGGACAGAACAGATACGCAGTATTTT. The encoded protein is CASSSRDRTDTQYF.

The chain links TRBV30 to TRBJ1-5; 10 nucleotides line up with TRBD1. CDR1 is GTSNPN, CDR2 SVGIG, per germline (reference sequence). The ends lost 1 base at V and 3 bases at J; junction bases unmatched: 9. The CDR3 consists of 17 residues. CDR3 residues: CAWSAPDRGRPNQPQHF. DNA for the CDR3: TGTGCCTGGAGTGCACCTGACAGGGGGCGACCCAATCAGCCCCAGCATTTT. Full variable domain (outside the CDR3, taken from reference TRBV30 and TRBJ1-5): SQTIHQWPATLVQPVGSPLSLECTVEGTSNPNLYWYRQAAGRGLQLLFYSVGIGQISSEVPQNLSASRPQDRQFILSSKKLLLSDSGFYLCAWSAPDRGRPNQPQHFGDGTRLSIL.

The chain is built from TRBV27 and TRBJ2-7; D possibly corresponds to TRBD1 (5 bases). V gave up 2 bases and J gave up 1 base, with 9 bases separating them. The germline V gene has CDR1 MNHEY and CDR2 SMNVEV (reference sequence). The CDR3 is made up of 14 amino acids. The CDR3 reads CASSLLDKSYEQYF. CDR3 DNA sequence: TGTGCCAGCAGTTTACTGGACAAGTCCTACGAGCAGTACTTC.